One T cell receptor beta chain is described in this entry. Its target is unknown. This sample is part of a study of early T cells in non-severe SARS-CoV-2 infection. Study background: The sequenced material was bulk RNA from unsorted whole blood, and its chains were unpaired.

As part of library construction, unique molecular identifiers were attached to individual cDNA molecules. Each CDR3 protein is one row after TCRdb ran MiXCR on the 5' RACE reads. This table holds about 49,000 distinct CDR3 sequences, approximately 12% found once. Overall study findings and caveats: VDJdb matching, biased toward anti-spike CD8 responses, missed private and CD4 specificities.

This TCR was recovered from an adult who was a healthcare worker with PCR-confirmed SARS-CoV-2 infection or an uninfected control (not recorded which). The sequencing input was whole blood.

CDR3 region: CASSSDRGSVTQYF. The CDR3 DNA follows: TGTGCCAGCAGCTCAGACAGGGGAAGTGTAACGCAGTATTTT. The rearrangement joins TRBV7-2 to TRBJ2-3; 8 bases map to TRBD1. CDR3 length: 14 amino acids. J was trimmed by 9 bases and V by 4 bases; bases with no gene match: 9. Germline V gene sequence: CDR1 SGHTA, CDR2 FQGNSA. Combining the CDR3 with reference TRBV7-2 and TRBJ2-3 gives the whole variable domain GAGVSQSPSNKVTEKGKDVELRCDPISGHTALYWYRQSLGQGLEFLIYFQGNSAPDKSGLPSDRFSAERTGGSVSTLTIQRTQQEDSAVYLCASSSDRGSVTQYFGPGTRLTVL.